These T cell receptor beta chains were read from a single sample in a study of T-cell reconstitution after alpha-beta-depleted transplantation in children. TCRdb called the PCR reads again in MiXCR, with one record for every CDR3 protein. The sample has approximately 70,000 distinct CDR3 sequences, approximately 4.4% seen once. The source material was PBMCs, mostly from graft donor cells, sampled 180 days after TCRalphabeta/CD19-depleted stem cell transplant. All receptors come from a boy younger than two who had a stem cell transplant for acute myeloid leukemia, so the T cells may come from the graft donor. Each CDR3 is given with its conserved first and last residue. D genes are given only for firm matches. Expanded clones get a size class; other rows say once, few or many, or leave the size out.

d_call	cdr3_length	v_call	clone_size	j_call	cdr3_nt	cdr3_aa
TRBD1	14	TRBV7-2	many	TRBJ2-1	TGTGCCAGCAGCCCCGGACAGGACGGGGATGAGCAGTTCTTC	CASSPGQDGDEQFF
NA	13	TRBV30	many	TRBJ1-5	TGTGCCTGGAGTCGACAAAGTCATCAGCCCCAGCATTTT	CAWSRQSHQPQHF
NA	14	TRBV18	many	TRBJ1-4	TGTGCCAGCTCACCACCGGGGATAAATGAAAAACTGTTTTTT	CASSPPGINEKLFF
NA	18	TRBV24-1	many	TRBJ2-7	TGTGCCACCAGTGATTTGAAACCCCCCACAGGGCAGTACTACGAGCAGTACTTC	CATSDLKPPTGQYYEQYF
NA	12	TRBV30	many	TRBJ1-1	TGTGCCTGGAGTTTAGTTCGAACTGAAGCTTTCTTT	CAWSLVRTEAFF
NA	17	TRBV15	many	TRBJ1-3	TGTGCCACCAGCAGAGATCGGGGGTTAAGCTCTGGAAACACCATATATTTT	CATSRDRGLSSGNTIYF
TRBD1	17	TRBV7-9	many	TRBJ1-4	TGTGCCAGCAGCCACTCGGGACAGGGGGCCACTAATGAAAAACTGTTTTTT	CASSHSGQGATNEKLFF
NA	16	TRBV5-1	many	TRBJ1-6	TGCGCCAGCAGCACGAAGGGGAGCTCCTATAATTCACCCCTCCACTTT	CASSTKGSSYNSPLHF
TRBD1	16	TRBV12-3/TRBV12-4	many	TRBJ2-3	TGTGCCAGCAGTGCCGGGACAGGGGGCTGGGCAGATACGCAGTATTTT	CASSAGTGGWADTQYF
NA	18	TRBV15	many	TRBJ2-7	TGTGCCACCAGCAGATTTCCTTTCTTTTCCAGTGGGGTATACGAGCAGTACTTC	CATSRFPFFSSGVYEQYF
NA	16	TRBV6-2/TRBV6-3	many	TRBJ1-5	TGTGCCAGCAGTTACCTTCAAGGCCAGGTCAATCAGCCCCAGCATTTT	CASSYLQGQVNQPQHF
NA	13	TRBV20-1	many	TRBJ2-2	TGCAGTGCCCTCCCCAGGGCCACCGGGGAGCTGTTTTTT	CSALPRATGELFF
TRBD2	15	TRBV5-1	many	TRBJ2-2	TGCGCCAGCAGCTTGACTAGCGGGGGCCCCGGGGAGCTGTTTTTT	CASSLTSGGPGELFF
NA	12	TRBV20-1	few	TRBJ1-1	TGCAGTGCTAGACTCGGAGCCAATGAAGCTTTCTTT	CSARLGANEAFF
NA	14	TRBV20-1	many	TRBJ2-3	TGCAGTGCCAGGGGGGGGCGGGGGTTGGATACGCAGTATTTT	CSARGGRGLDTQYF
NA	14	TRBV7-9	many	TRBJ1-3	TGTGCCAGCAGCTTTACAGGGCAAGGAAACACCATATATTTT	CASSFTGQGNTIYF
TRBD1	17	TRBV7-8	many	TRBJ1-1	TGTGCCAGCAGCTCCCGCCAACCGGGACAGCCGAACACTGAAGCTTTCTTT	CASSSRQPGQPNTEAFF
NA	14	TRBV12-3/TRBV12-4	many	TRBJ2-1	TGTGCCAGCAGTTCCCCTAACTCCTACAATGAGCAGTTCTTC	CASSSPNSYNEQFF
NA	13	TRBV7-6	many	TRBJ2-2	TGTGCCAGCAGCTTAGGCAGCCTCCGGGAGCTGTTTTTT	CASSLGSLRELFF
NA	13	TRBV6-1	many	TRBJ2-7	TGTGCCAGCAGTCCCGGACATTTGATCGAGCAGTACTTC	CASSPGHLIEQYF
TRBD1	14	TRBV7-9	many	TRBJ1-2	TGTGCCAGCAGCTTAGGGGACAGTACCGATGGCTACACCTTC	CASSLGDSTDGYTF
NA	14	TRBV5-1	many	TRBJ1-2	TGCGCCAGCAGCTTGGACAGGGTTAACTATGGCTACACCTTC	CASSLDRVNYGYTF
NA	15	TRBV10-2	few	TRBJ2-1	TGCGCCAGCAGTGAGTCGGATGTATTTTTTAATGAGCAGTTCTTC	CASSESDVFFNEQFF
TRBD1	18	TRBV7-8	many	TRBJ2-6	TGTGCCAGCTCCCGACCGGGACAGGGGGGGAGTGGGGCCAACGTCCTGACTTTC	CASSRPGQGGSGANVLTF
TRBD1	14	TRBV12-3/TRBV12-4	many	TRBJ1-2	TGTGCCAGCATTGGGGAGACAGGGATCGGGGGCTACACCTTC	CASIGETGIGGYTF
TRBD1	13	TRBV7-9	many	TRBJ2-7	TGTGCCAGCAGCTCCGACAGGGGGTACGAGCAGTACTTC	CASSSDRGYEQYF
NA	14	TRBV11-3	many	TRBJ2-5	TGTGCCAGCAGCCTGCCGACAGGATCGGAGACCCAGTACTTC	CASSLPTGSETQYF
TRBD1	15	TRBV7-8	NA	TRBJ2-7	TGTGCCAGCAGCTTGGGGACAGGAGCCCTCCAGCAGCAGTACTTC	CASSLGTGALQQQYF
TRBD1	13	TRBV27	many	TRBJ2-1	TGTGCCAGCAGTTATGGGGCCGGGACAGTTGCGTTCTTC	CASSYGAGTVAFF
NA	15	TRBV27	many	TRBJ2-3	TGTGCCAGCAGTTTAGGGCCTAAGGGCACAGATACGCAGTATTTT	CASSLGPKGTDTQYF
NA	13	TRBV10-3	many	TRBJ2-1	TGTGCCATCAGTTCTCAGGCTAACAATGAGCAGTTCTTC	CAISSQANNEQFF
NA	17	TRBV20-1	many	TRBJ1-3	TGCAGTGCTAGAGAACAGGGACTTCAGAATGGCGGAAACACCATATATTTT	CSAREQGLQNGGNTIYF
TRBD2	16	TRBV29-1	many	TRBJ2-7	TGCAGCGTTGAAGATCGAGCTAGCGGGGGGAACTACGAGCAGTACTTC	CSVEDRASGGNYEQYF
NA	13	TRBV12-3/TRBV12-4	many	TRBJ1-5	TGTGCCAGCAGCCGCGGGGTCCATCAGCCCCAGCATTTT	CASSRGVHQPQHF
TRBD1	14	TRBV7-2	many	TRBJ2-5	TGTGCCAGCAGCTTCGGGACAGGGAGGGAGACCCAGTACTTC	CASSFGTGRETQYF
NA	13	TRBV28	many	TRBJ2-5	TGTGCCAGCAGTTTATCCGACAGGAAGACCCAGTACTTC	CASSLSDRKTQYF
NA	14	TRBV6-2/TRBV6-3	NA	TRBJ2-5	TGTGCCAGCAGTTACTCGCAGCGGCAAGAGACCCAGTACTTC	CASSYSQRQETQYF
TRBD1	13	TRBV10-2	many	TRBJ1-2	TGCGCCAGCACCCTGACAGGGGGAAATGGCTACACCTTC	CASTLTGGNGYTF
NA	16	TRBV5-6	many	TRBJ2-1	TGTGCCAGCAGCTTGCTGTTGACGTCCTCCTACAATGAGCAGTTCTTC	CASSLLLTSSYNEQFF
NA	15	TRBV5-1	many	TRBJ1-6	TGCGCCAGCAGCTTGGCCACCGGAAATAATTCACCCCTCCACTTT	CASSLATGNNSPLHF
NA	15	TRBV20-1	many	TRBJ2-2	TGCAGTGCCCAGAGGGGGGGCAGGAACACCGGGGAGCTGTTTTTT	CSAQRGGRNTGELFF
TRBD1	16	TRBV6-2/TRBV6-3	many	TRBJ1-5	TGTGCCAGCAGGATAGCTGGGACAGGGCTCAATCAGCCCCAGCATTTT	CASRIAGTGLNQPQHF
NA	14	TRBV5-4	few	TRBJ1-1	TGTGCCAGCAGCCCAGACAACATGAACACTGAAGCTTTCTTT	CASSPDNMNTEAFF
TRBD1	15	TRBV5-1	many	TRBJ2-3	TGCGCCAGCAGCAGCCGGACAGGGAACACAGATACGCAGTATTTT	CASSSRTGNTDTQYF
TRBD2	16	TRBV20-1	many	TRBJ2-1	TGCAGTGCTAGTCGCCCTAGCGGTATACTAGGGAATGAGCAGTTCTTC	CSASRPSGILGNEQFF
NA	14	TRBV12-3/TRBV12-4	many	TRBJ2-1	TGTGCCAGCACCTATTCTGCATCTGGCAATGAGCAGTTCTTC	CASTYSASGNEQFF
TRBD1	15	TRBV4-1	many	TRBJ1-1	TGCGCCAGCAGCCCCCCCTACAGGGGGCTGGCTGAAGCTTTCTTT	CASSPPYRGLAEAFF
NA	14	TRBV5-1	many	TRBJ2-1	TGCGCCAGCTCTCGCCTCCCGGGCAACAATGAGCAGTTCTTC	CASSRLPGNNEQFF
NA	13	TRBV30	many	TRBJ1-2	TGTGCCCACGGCGGGAGGGGCCTCTATGGCTACACCTTC	CAHGGRGLYGYTF
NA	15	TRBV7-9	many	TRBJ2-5	TGTGCCAGCAGCTTTAGGAGGGGCGAACAAGAGACCCAGTACTTC	CASSFRRGEQETQYF
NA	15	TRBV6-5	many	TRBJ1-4	TGTGCCAGCAGTCTTTCGGGATCAACTAATGAAAAACTGTTTTTT	CASSLSGSTNEKLFF
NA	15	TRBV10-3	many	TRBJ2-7	TGTGCCATCAGTGAAATAGCGGCCTTGGATGTCGAGCAGTACTTC	CAISEIAALDVEQYF
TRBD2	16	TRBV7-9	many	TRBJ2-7	TGTGCCAGCAGCTCCCTCACTAGCGGGGGATCCTACGAGCAGTACTTC	CASSSLTSGGSYEQYF
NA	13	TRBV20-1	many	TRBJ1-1	TGCAGTGCTGCCCCATCCGGGCGGGCTGAAGCTTTCTTT	CSAAPSGRAEAFF
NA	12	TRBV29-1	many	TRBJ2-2	TGCAGCGTTGAAAGGGTGATCGGGGAGCTGTTTTTT	CSVERVIGELFF
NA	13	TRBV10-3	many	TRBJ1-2	TGTGCCATCAGTGAGTCAAACAGGGAAGGCTACACCTTC	CAISESNREGYTF
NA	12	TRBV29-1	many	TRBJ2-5	TGCAGCGTTGTTTGGGGGACGGAGACCCAGTACTTC	CSVVWGTETQYF
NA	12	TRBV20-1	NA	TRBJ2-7	TGCAGTGCTATCCTACAGGGTTTCGAGCAGTACTTC	CSAILQGFEQYF
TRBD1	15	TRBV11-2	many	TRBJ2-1	TGTGCCAGCAGCTTTGGGACAGGGAATATGGATGAGCAGTTCTTC	CASSFGTGNMDEQFF